This T cell receptor (beta chain) was identified in a study of blood T cells in healthy people across ages (dated by TCRdb to the mid-2010s). Broadly, across the study: In model experiments, template switching captured about one uniquely barcoded TCR beta cDNA molecule for every two T cells. Two additional independent replicas of 1 million unique cDNA reads from the same blood draw were analyzed for two donors (one aged 18 to 30 and one aged 80 or older). To avoid experimental bias, donors of different ages were spread randomly across the sequencing lanes. Donors were grouped into four age groups: young (average approximately 16 years), middle-aged (approximately 41), aged (62) and long-lived (about 89). Using deep sequencing normalized with unique cDNA molecular identifiers, the study measured how TCR beta repertoire diversity changes with age.

The library came from 5' RACE. The sequencer listed for this sample is Illumina HiSeq 2500. The second PCR ran for about 6 to 12 cycles and used a J-beta primer mix along with a sample-barcoded 5' primer. Each TCR beta cDNA molecule received a unique molecular identifier from a template-switch 5' adaptor carrying 12 random nucleotides. Each sample yielded at least 3 million CDR3-containing paired-end reads. First-strand cDNA was synthesized from all RNA with the Mint cDNA synthesis kit, primed by a TRBC-specific oligonucleotide. Following uracil-DNA glycosylase treatment, all cDNA underwent a first 18-cycle PCR with the universal primers M1SS and BC2_uni_R. The study's own analysis went as follows. Normalization of each sample was performed by random selection of 1 million high-quality reads, each carrying a distinct molecular identifier. Reads with shared molecular identifiers were discarded instead of being binned into consensus sequences. MiTCR, run with a Q25 quality threshold and the strictest error-elimination algorithm, handled CDR3 identification, clonotype clustering and error correction. A nonparametric unseen species model with Euler transformation was used to estimate lower-bound total TCR beta diversity. TCRdb itself trimmed the public reads at Q25 with fastp, ran MiXCR and retained productive beta chains. CDR3 protein sequences are deduplicated, and each keeps its most common genes and DNA. The V and J calls and clone size are TCRdb's, not the authors'. This sample gives approximately 800,000 distinct CDR3 sequences in total; roughly three fifths of them show up just once. The ten largest clones take up roughly 24% of the sample.

Systemically healthy Caucasian individuals from Russia, approximately 39 in total and aged roughly 6 to 100 years, were included as donors. Each donor gave 8 to 10 milliliters of peripheral blood, collected into EDTA-treated Vacutainer tubes. Ficoll-Paque density-gradient centrifugation was used to isolate PBMCs, with at least 6 million obtained per sample. Total RNA, at least 6 micrograms per sample, was extracted from PBMCs with Trizol reagent. For every donor, flow cytometry on a PBMC aliquot measured the percentage of naive CD45RAhigh/CD27high T cells. As regards this clonotype: Its antigen has not been determined. Base-call qualities are not available, and no considerably larger clone is one nucleotide away.

CDR1 and CDR2 (SEHNR, FQNEAQ) derive from the germline V gene (reference sequence). From the cysteine through the phenylalanine, the CDR3 covers 13 amino acids. CDR3 DNA is the only sequence kept; it has 39 bases, read in frame from the first base. What the authors observed across the whole study: Donor CMV infection status was unknown, potentially confounding age-related changes in expanded clonotypes. Estimates of total diversity from one million sequenced T cells were regarded as lower bounds and underestimates. Conclusive comparison of naive and antigen-experienced compartments was prevented by the profiling of bulk unsorted PBMCs. The percentage of naive T cells measured by flow cytometry correlated strongly with observed TCR beta diversity. Compared with the aged group, the long-lived group had more naive CD4+ T cells, fewer expanded clones and increased TCR diversity, a pattern suggesting age selection. As age increased, observed TCR beta diversity per million T cells dropped in a roughly linear way, and a significant reduction was already evident by age 40.

Sequencing was carried out using blood. The sequence joins TRBV7-9 to TRBJ2-1; TRBD1 could be the D gene, as 5 bases match. The J call may be wrong; the DNA end is better matched by TRBJ2-7. This TCR was sampled from a man in his forties or fifties in good health. The nucleotides are TGTGCCAGCAGCTTAGATGTGGGGCGCGAGCAGTACTTC. Translated, it gives CASSLDVGREQYF.